Each of the 16 T cell receptor beta chains below was sequenced from the same sample in a study of T cells in women clearing cervical HPV infection. Profiled with immunoSEQ multiplex PCR; TCRdb holds only in-frame clones, not every one. This sample contains nearly 35,000 clones. The material sequenced was blood buffy coat. The receptor set was obtained from a woman between 18 and 69 years old with a cervical HPV16 infection that either progressed to CIN3+ or cleared (not recorded which).

Remarks on this clone: The missing CDR3 end, 3 residues past where the read stops, is filled in from the germline J gene. The rearrangement links TRBV12-3 or TRBV12-4 to TRBJ2-1; TRBD2 matches at 14 bases. Trimming removed 5 bases from V and 7 bases from J; junction bases left unmatched: 7. The length of the CDR3 is 16 residues. CDR3 region: CASSQTSGRAGNEQFF. The CDR3 DNA, read in part, is TGTGCCAGCAGTCAGACTAGCGGGAGGGCCGGGAATGAG.

With respect to this clone: From the germline J gene comes the end of the CDR3, since the read stops 3 residues before it. The chain joins TRBV6-2 or TRBV6-3 to TRBJ1-2; no clear D gene. This CDR3 spans 13 amino acids. From germline, CDR1 is MNHEY and CDR2 SVGEGT. The CDR3 is CASSRLADYDYTF. The part of the CDR3 DNA that was read is TGTGCCAGCAGTCGGCTAGCGGACTACGAC.

Notes on this clone: The CDR3 end lies 3 residues beyond the end of the read and is filled in from the germline J gene. The chain is built from TRBV5-5 and TRBJ1-2; 7 bases fit TRBD1. After removal of 0 bases from V and 6 bases from J, the junction contained 5 bases not matched to a gene. Per the germline V gene, CDR1 is SGHKS and CDR2 is YYEKEE (reference sequence). The CDR3 length is 14 residues. The CDR3 DNA, read in part, is TGTGCCAGCAGCTTGGTGAGGGGGCTTGATGGC. It translates to CASSLVRGLDG. The full CDR3 is CASSLVRGLDGYTF.

Concerning this clone: The sequenced fragment ends 3 residues before the CDR3 boundary, so the rest is inferred from the germline J gene. V and J are TRBV6-1 and TRBJ1-6; D call uncertain. Trimming pared 3 bases from V and 8 bases from J, leaving 5 bases between. Germline values: CDR1 MNHNS, CDR2 SASEGT. This CDR3 contains 12 residues. The DNA read from the CDR3 is TGTGCCAGCAGTGATCTCCATTCACCC. Translating it yields CASSDLHSP. The whole CDR3 protein reads CASSDLHSPLHF.

Concerning this clone itself: The read ends 3 residues shy of where the CDR3 ends; the end is completed using the germline J gene. The chain carries TRBV12-3 or TRBV12-4 and TRBJ2-1; unclear D gene. The CDR3 covers 11 residues. The V gene lost 6 bases and the J gene lost 6 bases, with 6 bases spanning the gap. The CDR3 is CASRGLNEQFF. The DNA read from the CDR3 is TGTGCCAGCAGGGGCCTCAATGAG.

About this clone: The read halts 3 residues ahead of the CDR3 end, with the missing end drawn from the germline J gene. The J gene is TRBJ2-1, the V gene TRBV7-3, with a possible D match to TRBD1 (5 bases). Germline assignment: CDR1 SGHTA and CDR2 FQGTGA. CDR3 length: 15 residues. Trimming stripped 2 bases from V and 3 bases from J, with 11 bases between. The CDR3 loop reads CASSLGAGLYNEQFF. The part of the CDR3 DNA that was read is TGTGCCAGCAGCTTAGGGGCAGGGCTCTACAATGAG.

Remarks on this clone: The read falls 3 residues short of the CDR3 end, and the missing part is taken from the germline J gene. The chain is built from TRBV6-4 and TRBJ2-1; the match to TRBD2 covers 9 bases. The CDR3 contains 14 residues. Per germline, CDR1 MRHNA and CDR2 SNTAGT. With V trimmed by 6 bases and J by 3 bases, 3 bases remained unmatched. The CDR3 DNA, read in part, is TGTGCCAGCAGCCGGACTAGCGACTACAATGAG. It specifies CASSRTSDYNE. The full CDR3 reads CASSRTSDYNEQFF.

In the case of this clone: Sequence at one end of the junction differs from germline and may be a read error. The same CDR3 is also encoded by other DNA sequences in this sample. This CDR3 reads CASSQDSYSGNTIYF. CDR3 DNA (partial): TGTGCCAGCAGCCAGGACAGTTACTCTGGAAACACG. The gene calls are TRBV11-3 and TRBJ1-3; tentative D call: TRBD1 (6 bases). The sequenced fragment ends 3 residues before the CDR3 boundary, so the rest is inferred from the germline J gene. The CDR3 has 15 residues. CDR1 and CDR2 from the germline V gene are SGHNT and YENEEA. Full variable domain (remainder filled in from reference TRBV11-3 and TRBJ1-3): EAGVVQSPRYKIIEKKQPVAFWCNPISGHNTLYWYLQNLGQGPELLIRYENEEAVDDSQLPKDRFSAERLKGVDSTLKIQPAELGDSAVYLCASSQDSYSGNTIYFGEGSWLTVV.

Of note for this clone: The read is 3 residues too short to cover the CDR3 end, so that end is filled in from the germline J gene. J is TRBJ1-2 and V is TRBV29-1, with D possibly TRBD1 on 6 matching bases. CDR1 and CDR2 from the germline V gene are SQVTM and ANQGSEA. This CDR3 has 13 amino acids. CDR3 bases read: TGCAGCGTTGCGAGGACAGTCCCCAATGAC. Encoded protein: CSVARTVPND. The CDR3 reads in full as CSVARTVPNDYTF.

As concerns this clone: The sequenced fragment ends 3 residues before the CDR3 boundary, so the rest is inferred from the germline J gene. The J gene is TRBJ1-6, the V gene TRBV9; 7 bases line up with TRBD1. The CDR3 has 15 amino acids. After removal of 3 bases from V and 4 bases from J, the junction contained 4 bases not matched to a gene. Germline CDR1 and CDR2: SGDLS and YYNGEE. The chain's CDR3 is CASSGPGQYNSPLHF. The CDR3 DNA, read in part, is TGTGCCAGCAGCGGCCCGGGACAGTATAATTCACCC.

About this clone: The read halts 3 residues ahead of the CDR3 end, with the missing end drawn from the germline J gene. The chain couples TRBV2 to TRBJ1-2; a possible D gene is TRBD1 (5 bases). Germline V gives CDR1 SNHLY, CDR2 FYNNEI. The CDR3 loop spans 12 amino acids. CDR3 loop: CASSDLLGDYTF. CDR3 bases read: TGTGCCAGCAGTGACCTTTTAGGGGAC.

A word on this clone: The read finishes 3 residues shy of the CDR3 end, and the germline J gene is used to complete it. This chain uses TRBV18 with TRBJ1-2, with D uncertain. Germline V gives CDR1 KGHSH, CDR2 LQKENI. The CDR3 is 15 amino acids. Incomplete CDR3 DNA: TGTGCCAGCTCACCCAATGATGGCCCCAACTACGAC. Amino acids: CASSPNDGPNYD. The CDR3 as a whole reads CASSPNDGPNYDYTF.

Note on this clone: The read is 3 residues too short to cover the CDR3 end, so that end is filled in from the germline J gene. The chain links TRBV12-3 or TRBV12-4 to TRBJ2-5; 7 bases map to TRBD2. J was trimmed by 4 bases and V by 5 bases; bases with no gene match: 7. This CDR3 has 14 residues. CDR3 DNA, as far as it was read: TGTGCCAGCAGTATGACTAGCAGGGTAGAGACC. Amino acid sequence: CASSMTSRVET. The full CDR3 sequence reads CASSMTSRVETQYF.

Note on this clone: The read halts 3 residues ahead of the CDR3 end, with the missing end drawn from the germline J gene. The chain links TRBV5-4 to TRBJ2-5, with D possibly matching TRBD2 (5 bases). Trimming left V 0 bases short and J 5 bases short, with 14 bases between. The germline V gene encodes CDR1 SGHNT and CDR2 YYREEE (reference sequence). The CDR3 contains 15 residues. CDR3 protein: CASSLDRGLRETQYF. The sequenced part of the CDR3 DNA is TGTGCCAGCAGCTTGGATCGCGGGTTGAGGGAGACC.

Points on this clone: The observed sequence ends 3 residues before the CDR3 terminus, with the missing tail filled in from the germline J gene. This sequence joins TRBV2 and TRBJ2-5; a weak D match, TRBD2 (6 bases). CDR1 and CDR2 from the germline V gene are SNHLY and FYNNEI. The CDR3 length is 14 residues. V was shortened by 4 bases and J by 0 bases, with 9 bases between the two germline ends. This CDR3 is CASSVGGYQETQYF. The DNA read from the CDR3 is TGTGCCAGCAGTGTTGGAGGGTACCAAGAGACC.

As regards this clone: From the germline J gene comes the end of the CDR3, since the read stops 3 residues before it. The J gene is TRBJ2-5, the V gene TRBV18, with D perhaps TRBD1 (6 bases). V was trimmed by 3 bases and J by 3 bases, leaving 17 bases between them. Germline V gives CDR1 KGHSH, CDR2 LQKENI. The CDR3 runs 16 residues. CDR3 residues: CASSPEIAQGKETQYF. The covered CDR3 bases are TGTGCCAGCTCACCCGAGATAGCACAGGGTAAAGAGACC.